One T cell receptor beta chain is described in this entry. This sample stems from a study of blood T cell repertoires in COVID-19. Study-level information: The analysed material was cDNA or gDNA that came from T cells, B-cell-depleted T cells, or PBMCs.

In the original analysis: How many nucleated cells were present was estimated from reference gene primer amplification. Assay: immunoSEQ multiplex PCR; the TCRdb copy retains only in-frame clones and omits some. The V and J calls and clone size were taken over from that table, and D and trimming were inferred from the DNA. The table shows roughly 100,000 clones, with 84% occurring only once. The sequenced material came from peripheral blood. The clonotype comes from a human donor in a cohort sampled during active or convalescent COVID-19.

CDR3 sequence reads: CASSESQGYRTDTQYF. CDR3 nucleotide sequence: TGCGCCAGCAGTGAGTCACAGGGTTATAGAACAGATACGCAGTATTTT. The J gene is TRBJ2-3, the V gene TRBV10-2, with D perhaps matching TRBD1 (6 bases). Germline V lookup: CDR1 WSHSY, CDR2 SAAADI. CDR3 length: 16 residues. Trimming shortened V by 0 bases and J by 3 bases, and 13 bases separated the two germline ends.